These 10 T cell receptor beta chains came from one sample sequenced in a study of T cell responses to AZD1222 COVID-19 vaccine. Using immunoSEQ multiplex PCR, the repertoire was profiled, and TCRdb retains in-frame clones only, with some absent. The table includes around 150,000 clones, about 91% detected once. This material consisted of peripheral blood, taken 28 days after the second AZD1222 dose. These receptors were obtained from an adult who received the AZD1222 COVID-19 vaccine.

The gene calls are TRBV29-1 and TRBJ2-3, with 8 bases aligning to TRBD1. Germline assignment: CDR1 SQVTM and CDR2 ANQGSEA. After removal of 6 bases from V and 6 bases from J, the junction contained 5 bases not matched to a gene. The CDR3 extends over 12 amino acids. In DNA form, the CDR3 reads TGCAGCGTGGTACAGGGGGTTGATACGCAGTATTTT. Translated: CSVVQGVDTQYF.

The genes are TRBV7-9 and TRBJ1-2; tentatively, D is TRBD1 (5 bases). The CDR3 spans 14 residues. The germline V gene encodes CDR1 SEHNR and CDR2 FQNEAQ (reference sequence). Trimming took off 5 bases at V and 3 bases at J, with 13 bases between the two ends. CDR3 region: CASSLDIFDYGYTF. The CDR3 nucleotides are TGTGCCAGCAGCCTGGACATATTCGACTATGGCTACACCTTC.

The chain links TRBV27 to TRBJ1-1; the D is unclear. Germline CDR1 and CDR2: MNHEY and SMNVEV (reference sequence). The germline V and J ends were trimmed by 11 bases and 3 bases, with 7 bases remaining between them. CDR3 length: 10 residues. The CDR3 DNA reads as TGTGCCCCCCTGGACACTGAAGCTTTCTTT. Translating it yields CAPLDTEAFF.

This clone was counted a single time. The V call is TRBV28, the J call TRBJ1-1, with 7 bases fitting TRBD1. Germline values: CDR1 MDHEN, CDR2 SYDVKM. The V and J ends lost 5 bases and 5 bases, in that order; junction bases with no gene match: 11. There are 15 residues in the CDR3. CDR3 nucleotide sequence: TGTGCCAGCAGTCTCACAGACAGGGTAGGGACTGAAGCTTTCTTT. It specifies CASSLTDRVGTEAFF.

This clone appeared a single time. The rearrangement joins TRBV24-1 to TRBJ1-1, with 11 bases fitting TRBD1. The J segment lost 1 base and the V segment lost 5 bases, leaving 5 bases of the junction unmatched. Germline V gene sequence: CDR1 KGHDR, CDR2 SFDVKD. This CDR3 comprises 16 residues. CDR3 nucleotides: TGTGCCACCAGTGGTGGACAGGGGGCGAGGAACACTGAAGCTTTCTTT. Protein: CATSGGQGARNTEAFF.

Here the CDR3 reads CAISGEAWTDTQYF. The CDR3 DNA is TGTGCCATCAGTGGGGAGGCTTGGACAGATACGCAGTATTTT. The chain joins TRBV10-3 to TRBJ2-3, with D possibly matching TRBD2 (6 bases). V lost 4 bases to trimming and J lost 3 bases, with 11 bases between them. Germline lookup yields CDR1 ENHRY and CDR2 SYGVKD. This CDR3 contains 14 residues.

This chain links TRBV4-2 with TRBJ2-3, with 10 bases identical to TRBD2. Germline CDR1 is LGHNA and CDR2 is YNFKEQ. This CDR3 comprises 18 residues. J gave up 2 bases and V 1 base, and 9 bases lay outside the gene matches. The CDR3 region has the DNA TGTGCCAGCAGCCAAGGGGGCAGCGGGGGGGCGGACACAGATACGCAGTATTTT. It translates to CASSQGGSGGADTDTQYF.

This chain uses TRBV7-9 with TRBJ1-5; 10 bases map to TRBD1. CDR1 is SEHNR, CDR2 FQNEAQ, per germline (reference sequence). This CDR3 spans 17 amino acids. The ends lost 4 bases at V and 0 bases at J; junction bases unmatched: 6. The CDR3 sequence is CASSSGTGDNSNQPQHF. The CDR3, as DNA: TGTGCCAGCAGCTCCGGGACAGGGGATAATAGCAATCAGCCCCAGCATTTT. Full variable domain (remainder filled in from reference TRBV7-9 and TRBJ1-5): DTGVSQNPRHKITKRGQNVTFRCDPISEHNRLYWYRQTLGQGPEFLTYFQNEAQLEKSRLLSDRFSAERPKGSFSTLEIQRTEQGDSAMYLCASSSGTGDNSNQPQHFGDGTRLSIL.

This rearrangement joins TRBV19 to TRBJ1-2, with TRBD1 identical over 7 bases. CDR1 and CDR2 (germline): LNHDA, SQIVND (reference sequence). V lost 8 bases to trimming and J lost 4 bases; unmatched junction nucleotides: 7. This CDR3 has 13 amino acids. In nucleotides, the CDR3 is TGTGCCAGTCAGACGGGACAGACCTATGGCTACACCTTC. It yields the protein CASQTGQTYGYTF. Variable domain in full (rest from reference TRBV19 and TRBJ1-2): DGGITQSPKYLFRKEGQNVTLSCEQNLNHDAMYWYRQDPGQGLRLIYYSQIVNDFQKGDIAEGYSVSREKKESFPLTVTSAQKNPTAFYLCASQTGQTYGYTFGSGTRLTVV.

V and J are TRBV28 and TRBJ1-4, with D possibly TRBD1 on 5 matching bases. The CDR3 totals 18 residues. V was pared by 3 bases and J by 0 bases, with 17 bases between. CDR1 MDHEN and CDR2 SYDVKM come from the germline V gene. For the CDR3, the DNA is TGTGCCAGCAGTTTGGGGAGGGGTACATCCGCAACTAATGAAAAACTGTTTTTT. Residues: CASSLGRGTSATNEKLFF.